Sequencing of this T cell receptor beta chain was carried out in a study of neoadjuvant anti-PD-1 for oral cavity cancer. The wider study: Patients without progression received a fourth nivolumab dose around day 43, then surgical resection on days 50-56.

Noted time point: after neoadjuvant nivolumab, at surgical resection. These newly diagnosed stage II-IVA oral cavity squamous cell carcinoma patients had no prior systemic or radiation treatment. Worth noting for this clone: The antigen is undetermined.

Germline CDR1 and CDR2: SGHRS and YFSETQ. J lost 5 bases, V lost 5 bases, and 9 bases had no gene match. CDR3 length: 15 residues. Regarding the study as a whole: TCR analyses covered only a few patients per response group.

Survey sequencing of tumors mostly used around 5 ug DNA, two replicates. The assay was immunoSEQ multiplex PCR, and TCRdb's table has in-frame clones only and misses some. The table lists 20,000 to 25,000 clones, roughly 45% of them singletons. Sequenced material: tumor tissue, taken after nivolumab (anti-PD-1) treatment. This sequence was found in a person aged 35-79 years with oral cavity squamous cell carcinoma. This chain joins TRBV5-1 and TRBJ1-3, with 8 positions matching TRBD1. This CDR3 reads CASREVQGARNTIYF. CDR3 DNA sequence: TGCGCCAGCAGAGAGGTTCAGGGGGCTAGAAACACCATATATTTT.